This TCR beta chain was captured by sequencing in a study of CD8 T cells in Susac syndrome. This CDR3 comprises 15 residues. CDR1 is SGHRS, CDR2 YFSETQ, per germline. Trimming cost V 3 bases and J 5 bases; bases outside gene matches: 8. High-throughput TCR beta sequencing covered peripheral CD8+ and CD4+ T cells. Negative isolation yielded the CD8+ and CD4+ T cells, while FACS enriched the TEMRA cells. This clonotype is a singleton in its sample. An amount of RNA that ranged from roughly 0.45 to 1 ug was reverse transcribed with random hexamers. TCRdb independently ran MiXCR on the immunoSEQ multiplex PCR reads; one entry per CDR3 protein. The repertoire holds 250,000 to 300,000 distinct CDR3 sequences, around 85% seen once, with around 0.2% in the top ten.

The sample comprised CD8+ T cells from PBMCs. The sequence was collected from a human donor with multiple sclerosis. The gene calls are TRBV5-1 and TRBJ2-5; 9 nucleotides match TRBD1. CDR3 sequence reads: CASSWAGTGRETQYF. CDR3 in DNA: TGCGCCAGCAGCTGGGCCGGGACAGGGAGGGAGACCCAGTACTTC. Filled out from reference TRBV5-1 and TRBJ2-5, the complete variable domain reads KAGVTQTPRYLIKTRGQQVTLSCSPISGHRSVSWYQQTPGQGLQFLFEYFSETQRNKGNFPGRFSGRQFSNSRSEMNVSTLELGDSALYLCASSWAGTGRETQYFGPGTRLLVL.